Each of the 21 T cell receptor beta chains below was sequenced from the same sample in a study of cytomegalovirus exposure and HLA in healthy donors. The primer mix had 60 Vbeta and 13 Jbeta primers. Sequencing was performed with immunoSEQ multiplex PCR; in TCRdb, only in-frame clones are kept and a portion is missing. Seen here are 190,000 or so clones, approximately 85% observed once, and the top ten hold 6% to 8%. Sequencing was carried out using PBMCs. These receptors all stem from a woman aged 45-65 years in good health and CMV-seropositive.

The V and J genes are TRBV2 and TRBJ1-2, with D possibly being TRBD1 (6 bases). V lost 0 bases and J 2 bases, leaving 16 bases between the germline ends. The CDR3 extends over 17 amino acids. The germline V gene encodes CDR1 SNHLY and CDR2 FYNNEI. The CDR3, as DNA: TGTGCCAGCAGTGAAGCTTCGGACAGCCGGAAGAACTATGGCTACACCTTC. This gives the protein CASSEASDSRKNYGYTF.

This rearrangement joins TRBV18 to TRBJ2-7; perhaps TRBD2 as D (5 bases). Trimming stripped 1 base from V and 2 bases from J, with 9 bases between. Germline CDR1 reads KGHSH; CDR2 reads LQKENI. The CDR3 spans 14 residues. This chain's CDR3 is CASSPLAYPYEQYF. The CDR3 DNA is TGTGCCAGCTCACCACTAGCGTACCCCTACGAGCAGTACTTC. The full variable domain, with the rest looked up from reference TRBV18 and TRBJ2-7, is NAGVMQNPRHLVRRRGQEARLRCSPMKGHSHVYWYRQLPEEGLKFMVYLQKENIIDESGMPKERFSAEFPKEGPSILRIQQVVRGDSAAYFCASSPLAYPYEQYFGPGTRLTVT.

This rearrangement joins TRBV6-5 to TRBJ2-7; a weak D match, TRBD1 (6 bases). The germline V gene has CDR1 MNHEY and CDR2 SVGAGI. Trimming removed 6 bases at V and 3 bases at J, with 18 bases between. The CDR3 has 15 residues. The CDR3 sequence is CASSRDYRVGYEQYF. Here the CDR3 DNA reads TGTGCCAGCAGCCGAGACTACAGGGTAGGCTACGAGCAGTACTTC.

The chain carries TRBV11-2 and TRBJ1-1, with 7 bases aligning to TRBD1. The CDR3 length is 14 residues. Germline assignment: CDR1 SGHAT and CDR2 FQNNGV. Trimming cost V 2 bases and J 7 bases; bases outside gene matches: 7. The DNA of the CDR3 is TGTGCCAGCAGCTTAACGGGCAGGGGGGTTGAAGCTTTCTTT. Its protein product is CASSLTGRGVEAFF.

V is TRBV14 and J is TRBJ2-1, with TRBD2 matching 7 bases. This CDR3 is built from 16 residues. The V gene end was trimmed by 4 bases and the J gene end by 6 bases; junction bases not matched to a gene: 12. Germline V CDR1 and CDR2: SGHDN, FVKESK. The CDR3, as DNA: TGTGCCAGCAGCCCAGCGGGCGGGAGAGTCTCCAATGAGCAGTTCTTC. Its protein is CASSPAGGRVSNEQFF.

V usage is TRBV21-1 and J usage is TRBJ2-7; the listed D gene, TRBD1, was not tested against the DNA. TRBV21-1 is classified as a pseudogene. This CDR3 contains 17 residues. The CDR3 spells CASSKFPSQGQAREQYF. The DNA of the CDR3 is TGTGCCAGCAGCAAATTTCCGTCCCAGGGACAAGCTAGGGAGCAGTACTTC.

Concerning this clone itself: A junction end diverges from the germline sequence, so it may reflect a read error. The gene calls are TRBV7-9 and TRBJ2-3; 7 bases line up with TRBD2. The germline V gene has CDR1 SEHNR and CDR2 FQNEAQ (reference sequence). The CDR3 runs to 17 residues. CDR3 loop: CSSSLSLSWQGLNTQYF. The CDR3, as DNA: TGTTCCAGCAGCTTATCGCTAAGTTGGCAGGGACTAAATACGCAGTATTTT.

The rearrangement uses TRBV28 and TRBJ1-5; 12 bases are a match to TRBD1. V lost 5 bases, J lost 4 bases, and 21 bases stayed unmatched. This CDR3 has 21 residues. Looked up from germline, CDR1 is MDHEN and CDR2 is SYDVKM. Here the CDR3 DNA reads TGTGCCAGCAGTCCGGGACAGGGGGCAAGGGCAGGGGGGTTTGTAAATCAGCCCCAGCATTTT. This sequence encodes CASSPGQGARAGGFVNQPQHF. The complete variable domain, with remaining parts taken from reference TRBV28 and TRBJ1-5, reads DVKVTQSSRYLVKRTGEKVFLECVQDMDHENMFWYRQDPGLGLRLIYFSYDVKMKEKGDIPEGYSVSREKKERFSLILESASTNQTSMYLCASSPGQGARAGGFVNQPQHFGDGTRLSIL.

The rearrangement uses TRBV19 and TRBJ2-1, with a weak D call TRBD2 (6 bases). Germline CDR1 is LNHDA and CDR2 is SQIVND (reference sequence). V shed 3 bases and J shed 2 bases, with 11 bases lying between them. The CDR3 length is 15 residues. The CDR3 here is CASSMGGNPYNEQFF. The DNA of the CDR3 is TGTGCCAGTAGTATGGGGGGTAACCCCTACAATGAGCAGTTCTTC.

V and J are TRBV10-3 and TRBJ2-7; D ambiguous. The CDR3 loop spans 12 amino acids. Trimming cost V 4 bases and J 3 bases, with 7 bases left between them. The V gene's germline CDR1 is ENHRY and CDR2 SYGVKD. CDR3 sequence reads: CAISGTLYEQYF. The CDR3 DNA is TGTGCCATCAGTGGCACTCTCTACGAGCAGTACTTC.

V gene TRBV11-3 combines with J gene TRBJ2-5, with 15 bases aligning to TRBD2. From germline, CDR1 is SGHNT and CDR2 YENEEA. The CDR3 totals 17 residues. J lost 4 bases, V lost 1 base, and 4 bases had no gene match. CDR3 DNA: TGTGCCAGCAGCTTAGGGGGACTAGCGGGAGGATTAGAGACCCAGTACTTC. This encodes CASSLGGLAGGLETQYF.

This clone occurred a few times. One junction end disagrees with the germline gene, perhaps due to a read error. J is TRBJ1-1 and V is TRBV6-1, with D hard to call. This CDR3 comprises 9 residues. CDR1 and CDR2 from the germline V gene are MNHNS and SASEGT. This CDR3 reads CASSETMTF. The CDR3 DNA sequence: TGTGCCAGCAGTGAGACTATGACGTTT.

The rearrangement links TRBV7-9 to TRBJ1-2; 7 positions agree with TRBD1. With 5 bases clipped from V and 6 bases from J, the junction kept 6 bases outside the gene matches. CDR1 is SEHNR, CDR2 FQNEAQ, per germline (reference sequence). There are 13 residues in the CDR3. This CDR3 reads CASSPDREDGYTF. The CDR3 DNA reads TGTGCCAGCAGCCCCGACAGGGAAGATGGCTACACCTTC.

The CDR3 DNA sequence: TGTGCCAGCAGTAGAGCTAGCGGGAGAAGTACAGATACGCAGTATTTT. As protein: CASSRASGRSTDTQYF. The V call is TRBV27, the J call TRBJ2-3; the match to TRBD2 covers 10 bases. Trimming cost V 5 bases and J 3 bases; bases outside gene matches: 8. Germline CDR1 MNHEY, CDR2 SMNVEV (reference sequence). The CDR3 totals 16 residues.

The genes are TRBV28 and TRBJ1-2; 7 bases line up with TRBD1. The germline V gene has CDR1 MDHEN and CDR2 SYDVKM. The CDR3 is 14 amino acids. Losses at the gene ends were 5 bases for V and 5 bases for J; bases not matched to a gene: 8. The CDR3 loop reads CASSGGDRVYGYTF. In nucleotides, the CDR3 is TGTGCCAGCAGTGGAGGCGACAGGGTATATGGCTACACCTTC.

The rearrangement uses TRBV5-4 and TRBJ2-1, with 7 bases identical to TRBD2. In germline, CDR1 is SGHNT, CDR2 YYREEE (reference sequence). Trimming removed 0 bases from V and 4 bases from J; junction bases left unmatched: 7. The CDR3 length is 16 residues. The DNA for the CDR3 is TGTGCCAGCAGCTTGGAAGGGAGGGTGGCGTACAATGAGCAGTTCTTC. Translated, it gives CASSLEGRVAYNEQFF.

The V and J genes are TRBV28 and TRBJ2-5, with D perhaps matching TRBD1 (6 bases). Near its end, the DNA agrees better with TRBJ2-7, so the J call may be wrong. From germline, CDR1 is MDHEN and CDR2 SYDVKM. The CDR3 sequence is 17 residues long. This chain's CDR3 is CASSSLKTKRGFYEQYF. The CDR3, as DNA: TGTGCCAGCAGTTCCCTTAAGACGAAAAGGGGGTTCTACGAGCAGTACTTC.

The gene calls are TRBV7-2 and TRBJ2-1; the D gene is possibly TRBD1 (5 bases). The CDR3 has 14 amino acids. CDR1 is SGHTA, CDR2 FQGNSA, per germline. V lost 5 bases and J 5 bases, leaving 13 bases between the germline ends. The CDR3 sequence: CASSPSQGNNEQFF. The CDR3 DNA reads TGTGCCAGCAGCCCGTCGCAGGGAAACAATGAGCAGTTCTTC.

The chain is built from TRBV6-6 and TRBJ1-2; D is ambiguous. The length of the CDR3 is 12 residues. CDR1 is MNHNY and CDR2 is SVGAGI in the germline V gene (reference sequence). V was shortened by 8 bases and J by 6 bases, with 13 bases between the two germline ends. CDR3 loop: CASGTIEDGYTF. CDR3 sequence (DNA): TGTGCCAGCGGCACCATAGAGGATGGCTACACCTTC.

This rearrangement joins TRBV5-1 to TRBJ2-1; 7 bases match TRBD1. V lost 2 bases to trimming and J lost 1 base; unmatched junction nucleotides: 9. Germline V gives CDR1 SGHRS, CDR2 YFSETQ. The CDR3 length is 17 residues. CDR3 protein: CASSLVRQGNSYNEQFF. The DNA of the CDR3 is TGCGCCAGCAGCTTAGTTCGACAGGGTAATTCCTACAATGAGCAGTTCTTC.

The V gene is TRBV19, the J gene TRBJ1-5, with 9 positions matching TRBD1. V was pared by 4 bases and J by 7 bases, with 5 bases of the junction left unmatched. The CDR3 is made up of 14 amino acids. Germline values: CDR1 LNHDA, CDR2 SQIVND (reference sequence). The CDR3 nucleotides read TGTGCCAGTAGTAAACAGGGGGCGCGGCAGCCCCAGCATTTT. Its protein is CASSKQGARQPQHF.